This T cell receptor (beta chain) was identified in a study of TIL therapy for anti-PD-1-resistant metastatic lung cancer. At the level of the study: Tumors were harvested before any PD-1/PD-L1 blockade. Most patients had lung adenocarcinoma.

The germline V gene has CDR1 GTSNPN and CDR2 SVGIG (reference sequence). CDR3 length: 12 residues. Trimming took 5 bases from V and 10 from J, leaving 18 bases between them. This was the immunoSEQ v3 assay. Libraries were sequenced to 2.2 million or so read pairs (survey) or about 4.5-6 million (deep). The data were produced by immunoSEQ multiplex PCR, yet TCRdb's version contains in-frame clones alone and is incomplete. The sample includes about 55,000 clones, around four fifths of them seen just once. This clone was recorded only once. As to time point: pre-treatment sample, taken before nivolumab and TIL therapy. Enrollment ran from late 2017 to early 2020.

The sample here was blood, taken at baseline. The rearrangement uses TRBV30 and TRBJ2-7; the D gene could be TRBD1 or TRBD2 (6 bases each). The TCR originated in a person between 30 and 80 years old with non-small cell lung cancer. For the CDR3, the DNA is TGTGCCTGGGAGGCGGGACAACAGTCTCAGTACTTC. Its protein is CAWEAGQQSQYF. The full variable domain, its missing parts supplied by reference TRBV30 and TRBJ2-7, is SQTIHQWPATLVQPVGSPLSLECTVEGTSNPNLYWYRQAAGRGLQLLFYSVGIGQISSEVPQNLSASRPQDRQFILSSKKLLLSDSGFYLCAWEAGQQSQYFGPGTRLTVT.